This T cell receptor beta chain was identified during a study of T cells in Graves' hyperthyroidism and ophthalmopathy. Germline V gene lookup returns CDR1 SGHTA and CDR2 FQGNSA. The ends were cut back, 0 bases at V and 3 bases at J, with 9 bases in the middle. The CDR3 is 15 amino acids. This clonotype was recorded at least ten times. Template material for amplifying TCR beta CDR3 regions consisted of RNA transcripts. A first-round RT-PCR of the TCR CDR3 used the HTBI primer set. TCRdb called the multiplex PCR reads again in MiXCR, with one record for every CDR3 protein. In the table there are fewer than 350,000 distinct CDR3 sequences, over 20% of which are singletons.

The source is a woman between 50 and 59 years old with Graves' hyperthyroidism. The chain has TRBV7-2 and TRBJ2-1; D ambiguous. The source material was blood. CDR3 DNA: TGTGCCAGCAGCTTAGCGCTAGACGACTACAATGAGCAGTTCTTC. Translated: CASSLALDDYNEQFF.